The 9 T cell receptor beta chains below were found in one sample sequenced in a study of blood T cells in healthy people across ages (dated by TCRdb to about 2015). Library preparation used 5' RACE. The instrument given in TCRdb is Illumina HiSeq 2500. A second about 7 to 11 cycle PCR used a sample-barcoded 5' primer and a J-beta primer mix. TCRdb reanalyzed the raw reads on its own, using fastp at Q25 for trimming and MiXCR for clone calling, and kept in-frame beta chains. Identical CDR3 protein sequences are pooled into one entry, listed with their most common genes and DNA. The sample records about 720,000 distinct CDR3 sequences, 20% to 25% of which are singletons. The ten largest account for approximately 20% of the sample. Source material: blood. The receptors were sampled from a man between 70 and 80 years old in good health.

The J gene is TRBJ2-7, the V gene TRBV7-2, with 7 bases that match TRBD1. With V trimmed by 2 bases and J by 6 bases, 7 bases remained unmatched. The CDR3 loop spans 14 amino acids. The germline V gene encodes CDR1 SGHTA and CDR2 FQGNSA. The CDR3 loop reads CASSLSRGSLEQYF. CDR3 DNA: TGTGCCAGCAGCTTATCCAGGGGGAGTCTCGAGCAGTACTTC.

This chain joins TRBV2 and TRBJ2-3; no firm D call. Germline CDR1 SNHLY, CDR2 FYNNEI. Trimming removed 6 bases from V and 2 bases from J, with 6 bases in between. The CDR3 contains 12 residues. CDR3: CASRLITDTQYF. The CDR3 DNA is TGTGCCAGCAGGCTTATCACAGATACGCAGTATTTT. Variable domain in full (rest from reference TRBV2 and TRBJ2-3): EPEVTQTPSHQVTQMGQEVILRCVPISNHLYFYWYRQILGQKVEFLVSFYNNEISEKSEIFDDQFSVERPDGSNFTLKIRSTKLEDSAMYFCASRLITDTQYFGPGTRLTVL.

The sample holds a few counts of this clonotype. The V and J genes are TRBV10-2 and TRBJ2-7; no firm D call. The end of the DNA fits TRBJ2-1 better, so the J call may be wrong. The CDR3 has 13 amino acids. Germline loops: CDR1 WSHSY, CDR2 SAAADI. Here the CDR3 DNA reads TGCGCCAGCGGGCCCGGTTTATACAATGAGCAGTTCTTC. It yields the protein CASGPGLYNEQFF.

This clonotype showed up just a few times. J is TRBJ1-4 and V is TRBV19, with TRBD1 identical over 9 bases. There are 14 residues in the CDR3. J gave up 5 bases and V 5 bases, and 3 bases lay outside the gene matches. Looked up from germline, CDR1 is LNHDA and CDR2 is SQIVND (reference sequence). CDR3 in DNA: TGTGCCAGTAGTTACAGGGGGCAGAATGAAAAACTGTTTTTT. Protein: CASSYRGQNEKLFF. Full variable domain (missing parts from reference TRBV19 and TRBJ1-4): DGGITQSPKYLFRKEGQNVTLSCEQNLNHDAMYWYRQDPGQGLRLIYYSQIVNDFQKGDIAEGYSVSREKKESFPLTVTSAQKNPTAFYLCASSYRGQNEKLFFGSGTQLSVL.

The table lists this clonotype with a few counts. The chain recombines TRBV5-1 with TRBJ2-3, with a possible D match to TRBD2 (6 bases). The germline V and J ends were trimmed by 2 bases and 2 bases, with 12 bases remaining between them. The germline V gene has CDR1 SGHRS and CDR2 YFSETQ. The CDR3 totals 15 residues. The CDR3 DNA sequence: TGCGCCAGCAGCTTTGCGGGGCTTTCCACAGATACGCAGTATTTT. It is translated as CASSFAGLSTDTQYF. The complete variable domain, with remaining parts taken from reference TRBV5-1 and TRBJ2-3, reads KAGVTQTPRYLIKTRGQQVTLSCSPISGHRSVSWYQQTPGQGLQFLFEYFSETQRNKGNFPGRFSGRQFSNSRSEMNVSTLELGDSALYLCASSFAGLSTDTQYFGPGTRLTVL.

This clonotype was found many times. The chain couples TRBV5-5 to TRBJ2-1; TRBD2 agrees at 8 bases. The CDR3 runs 15 residues. Germline trimming cut 2 bases from V and 5 bases from J; bases unmatched to any gene: 6. Germline V gives CDR1 SGHKS, CDR2 YYEKEE (reference sequence). CDR3 residues: CASSFVAGGNNEQFF. Written as DNA, the CDR3 is TGTGCCAGCAGCTTTGTGGCGGGGGGCAACAATGAGCAGTTCTTC. Using reference TRBV5-5 and TRBJ2-1 for the parts outside the CDR3, the full variable domain is DAGVTQSPTHLIKTRGQQVTLRCSPISGHKSVSWYQQVLGQGPQFIFQYYEKEERGRGNFPDRFSARQFPNYSSELNVNALLLGDSALYLCASSFVAGGNNEQFFGPGTRLTVL.

This clonotype showed up just a few times. V usage is TRBV7-9 and J usage is TRBJ1-4; D remains unclear. The CDR3 loop spans 15 amino acids. The germline V gene encodes CDR1 SEHNR and CDR2 FQNEAQ (reference sequence). Trimming took off 5 bases at V and 5 bases at J, with 15 bases between the two ends. CDR3 nucleotide sequence: TGTGCCAGCAGCATCGGACGGCGAGGGAATGAAAAACTGTTTTTT. It yields the protein CASSIGRRGNEKLFF.

This clonotype was seen a single time. It is likely a read error, because the conserved phenylalanine at the end of the CDR3 is missing. The rearrangement links TRBV11-2 to TRBJ1-2; D gene unclear. Trimming took off 2 bases at V and 7 bases at J, with 14 bases between the two ends. The length of the CDR3 is 14 residues. Germline-derived CDR1 and CDR2 are SGHAT and FQNNGV. Here the CDR3 reads CASSLLVGVRGYTL. The CDR3 DNA follows: TGTGCCAGCAGCTTACTAGTCGGCGTCCGTGGCTACACCCTC.

This chain uses TRBV27 with TRBJ2-5; 9 bases align to TRBD1. The DNA matches TRBJ2-1 better at its end, which makes the J call doubtful. Germline-derived CDR1 and CDR2 are MNHEY and SMNVEV (reference sequence). The CDR3 extends over 14 amino acids. Written as DNA, the CDR3 is TGTGCCAGCAGTTTACTGACAGGGGGCAATGAGCAGTTCTTC. Protein: CASSLLTGGNEQFF.